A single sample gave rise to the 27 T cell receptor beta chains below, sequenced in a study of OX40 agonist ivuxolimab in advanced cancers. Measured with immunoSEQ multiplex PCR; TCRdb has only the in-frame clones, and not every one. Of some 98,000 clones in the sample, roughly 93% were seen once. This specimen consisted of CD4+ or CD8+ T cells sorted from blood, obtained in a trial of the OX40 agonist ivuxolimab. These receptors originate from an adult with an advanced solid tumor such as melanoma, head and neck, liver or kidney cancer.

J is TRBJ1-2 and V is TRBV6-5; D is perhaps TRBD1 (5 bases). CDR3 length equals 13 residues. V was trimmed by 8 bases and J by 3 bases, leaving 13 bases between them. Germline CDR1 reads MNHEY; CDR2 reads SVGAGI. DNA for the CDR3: TGTGCCAGCCACCCACAGGTCGACTATGGCTACACCTTC. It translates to CASHPQVDYGYTF.

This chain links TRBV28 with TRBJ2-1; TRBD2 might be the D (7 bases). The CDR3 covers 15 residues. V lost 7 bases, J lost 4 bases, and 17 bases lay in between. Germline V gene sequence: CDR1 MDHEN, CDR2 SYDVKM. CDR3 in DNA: TGTGCCAGCATCTCGGGGGGCGCGGGGTACAATGAGCAGTTCTTC. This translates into CASISGGAGYNEQFF.

The CDR3 region is CAWGRRGQGMIGELFF. The CDR3 DNA reads TGTGCCTGGGGACGGAGGGGACAGGGAATGATCGGGGAGCTGTTTTTT. The genes are TRBV30 and TRBJ2-2; 9 positions match TRBD1. V gave up 5 bases and J gave up 7 bases; unmatched junction bases: 14. Germline V gene lookup returns CDR1 GTSNPN and CDR2 SVGIG (reference sequence). This CDR3 region has 16 residues.

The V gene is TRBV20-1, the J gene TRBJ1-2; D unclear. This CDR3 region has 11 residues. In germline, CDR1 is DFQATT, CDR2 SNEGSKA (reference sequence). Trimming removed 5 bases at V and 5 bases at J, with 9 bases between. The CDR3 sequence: CSAERGYGYTF. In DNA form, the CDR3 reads TGCAGTGCTGAACGTGGGTATGGCTACACCTTC.

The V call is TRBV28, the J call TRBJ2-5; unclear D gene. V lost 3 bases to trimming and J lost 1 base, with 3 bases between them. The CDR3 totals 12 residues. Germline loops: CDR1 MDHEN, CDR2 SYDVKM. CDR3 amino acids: CASSFGQETQYF. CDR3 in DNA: TGTGCCAGCAGTTTCGGCCAAGAGACCCAGTACTTC.

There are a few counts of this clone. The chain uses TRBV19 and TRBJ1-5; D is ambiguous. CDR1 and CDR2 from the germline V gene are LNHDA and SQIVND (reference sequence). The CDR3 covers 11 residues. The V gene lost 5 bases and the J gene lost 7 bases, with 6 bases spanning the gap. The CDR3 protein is CASSREQPQHF. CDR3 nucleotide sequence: TGTGCCAGTAGTCGGGAACAGCCCCAGCATTTT.

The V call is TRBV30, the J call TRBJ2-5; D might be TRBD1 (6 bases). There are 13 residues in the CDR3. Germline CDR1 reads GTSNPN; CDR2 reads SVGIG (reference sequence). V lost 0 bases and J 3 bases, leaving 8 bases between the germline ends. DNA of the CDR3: TGTGCCTGGAGTGTTCGGACAGAAGAGACCCAGTACTTC. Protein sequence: CAWSVRTEETQYF.

Written as DNA, the CDR3 is TGTGCCTGGAGTGGCCGGGTCGACTACTACAATGAGCAGTTCTTC. It encodes CAWSGRVDYYNEQFF. The rearrangement uses TRBV30 and TRBJ2-1; possible D gene TRBD2, 5 bases. V lost 1 base, J lost 3 bases, and 13 bases lay in between. The CDR3 runs 15 residues. Germline CDR1 GTSNPN, CDR2 SVGIG (reference sequence).

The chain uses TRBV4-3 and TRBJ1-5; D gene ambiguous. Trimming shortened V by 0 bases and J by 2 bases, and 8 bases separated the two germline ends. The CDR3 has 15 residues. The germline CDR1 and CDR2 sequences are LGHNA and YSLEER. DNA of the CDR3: TGCGCCAGCAGCCAAGATCGGACCGGCAATCAGCCCCAGCATTTT. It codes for CASSQDRTGNQPQHF.

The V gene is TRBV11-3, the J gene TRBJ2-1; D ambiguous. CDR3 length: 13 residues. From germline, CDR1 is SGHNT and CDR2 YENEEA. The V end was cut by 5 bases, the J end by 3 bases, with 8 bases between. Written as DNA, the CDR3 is TGTGCCAGCAGCGGACGGAGCTACAATGAGCAGTTCTTC. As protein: CASSGRSYNEQFF.

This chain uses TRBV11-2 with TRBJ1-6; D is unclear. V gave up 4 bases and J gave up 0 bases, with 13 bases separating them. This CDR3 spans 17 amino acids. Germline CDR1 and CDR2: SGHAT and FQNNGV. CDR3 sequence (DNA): TGTGCCAGCAGCTCCCCGGGATTGAGCTCCTATAATTCACCCCTCCACTTT. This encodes CASSSPGLSSYNSPLHF.

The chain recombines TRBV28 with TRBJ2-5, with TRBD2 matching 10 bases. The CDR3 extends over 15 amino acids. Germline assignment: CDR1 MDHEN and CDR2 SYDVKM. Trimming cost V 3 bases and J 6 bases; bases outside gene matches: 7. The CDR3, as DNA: TGTGCCAGCAGTTTGAAGCTAGCGGGAGTTAAGACCCAGTACTTC. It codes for CASSLKLAGVKTQYF.

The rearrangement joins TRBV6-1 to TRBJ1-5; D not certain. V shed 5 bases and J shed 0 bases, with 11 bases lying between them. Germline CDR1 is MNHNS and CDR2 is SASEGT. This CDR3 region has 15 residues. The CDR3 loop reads CASSPRGSSNQPQHF. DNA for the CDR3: TGTGCCAGCAGTCCGCGCGGCAGTAGCAATCAGCCCCAGCATTTT.

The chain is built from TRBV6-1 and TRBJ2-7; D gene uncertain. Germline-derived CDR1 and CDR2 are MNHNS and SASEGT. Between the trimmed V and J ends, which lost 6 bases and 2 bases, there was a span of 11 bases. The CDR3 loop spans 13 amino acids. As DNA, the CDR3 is TGTGCCAGCAGATCGACATACCCCTACGAGCAGTACTTC. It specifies CASRSTYPYEQYF.

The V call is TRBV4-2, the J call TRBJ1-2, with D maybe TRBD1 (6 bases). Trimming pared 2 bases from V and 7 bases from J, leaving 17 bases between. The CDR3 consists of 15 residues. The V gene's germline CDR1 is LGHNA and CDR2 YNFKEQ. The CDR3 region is CASSQPTGLGSGYTF. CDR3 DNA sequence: TGTGCCAGCAGCCAACCGACAGGTCTTGGGTCTGGCTACACCTTC.

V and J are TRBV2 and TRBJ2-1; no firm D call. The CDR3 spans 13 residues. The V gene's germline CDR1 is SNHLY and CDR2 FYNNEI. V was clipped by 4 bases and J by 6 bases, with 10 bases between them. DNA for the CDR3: TGTGCCAGCAGTGTCGGCCAATTCAATGAGCAGTTCTTC. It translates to CASSVGQFNEQFF. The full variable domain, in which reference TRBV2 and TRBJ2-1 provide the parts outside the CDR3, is EPEVTQTPSHQVTQMGQEVILRCVPISNHLYFYWYRQILGQKVEFLVSFYNNEISEKSEIFDDQFSVERPDGSNFTLKIRSTKLEDSAMYFCASSVGQFNEQFFGPGTRLTVL.

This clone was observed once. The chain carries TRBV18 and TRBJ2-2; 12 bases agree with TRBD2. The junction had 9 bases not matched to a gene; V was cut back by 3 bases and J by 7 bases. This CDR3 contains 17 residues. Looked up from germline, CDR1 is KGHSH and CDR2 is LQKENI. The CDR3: CASSPSSGRASFGELFF. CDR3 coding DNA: TGTGCCAGCTCACCTTCTAGCGGGAGGGCCTCGTTCGGGGAGCTGTTTTTT.

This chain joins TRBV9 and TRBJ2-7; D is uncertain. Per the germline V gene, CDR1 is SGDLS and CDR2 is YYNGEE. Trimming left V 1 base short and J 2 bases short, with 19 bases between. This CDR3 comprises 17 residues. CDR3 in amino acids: CASSVSHTPSRTYEQYV. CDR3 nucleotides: TGTGCCAGCAGCGTATCCCACACCCCGAGTCGGACCTACGAGCAGTACGTC.

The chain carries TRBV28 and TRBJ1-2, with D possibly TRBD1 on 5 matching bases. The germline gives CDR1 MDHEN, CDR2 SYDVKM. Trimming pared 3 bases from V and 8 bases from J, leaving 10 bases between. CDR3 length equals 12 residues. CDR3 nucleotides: TGTGCCAGCAGTTTGCAGGGAGGGGGCTACACCTTC. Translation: CASSLQGGGYTF.

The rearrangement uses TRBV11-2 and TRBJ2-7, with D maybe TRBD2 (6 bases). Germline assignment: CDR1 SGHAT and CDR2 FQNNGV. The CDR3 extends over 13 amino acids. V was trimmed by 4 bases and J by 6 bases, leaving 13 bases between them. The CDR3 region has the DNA TGTGCCAGCAGCTCCCGACGGGGGAGCGAGCAGTACGTC. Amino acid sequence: CASSSRRGSEQYV.

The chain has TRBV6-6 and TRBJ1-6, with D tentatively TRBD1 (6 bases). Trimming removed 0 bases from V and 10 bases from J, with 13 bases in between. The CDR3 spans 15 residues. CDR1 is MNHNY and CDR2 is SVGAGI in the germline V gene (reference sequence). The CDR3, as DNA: TGTGCCAGCAGTTACTCGATACAGGGTAGCTCACCCCTCCACTTT. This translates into CASSYSIQGSSPLHF.

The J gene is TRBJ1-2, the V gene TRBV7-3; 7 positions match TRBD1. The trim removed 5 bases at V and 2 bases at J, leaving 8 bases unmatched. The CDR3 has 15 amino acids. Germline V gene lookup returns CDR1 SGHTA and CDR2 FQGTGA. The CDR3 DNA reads TGTGCCAGCAGCCCGAACAGGGGATGGAACTATGGCTACACCTTC. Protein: CASSPNRGWNYGYTF.

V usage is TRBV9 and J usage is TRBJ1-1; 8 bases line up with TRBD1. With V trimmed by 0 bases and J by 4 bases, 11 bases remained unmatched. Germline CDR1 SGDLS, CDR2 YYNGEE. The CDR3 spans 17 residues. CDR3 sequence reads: CASSVVGTGGRRTEAFF. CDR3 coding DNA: TGTGCCAGCAGCGTAGTAGGGACAGGTGGAAGGCGCACTGAAGCTTTCTTT.

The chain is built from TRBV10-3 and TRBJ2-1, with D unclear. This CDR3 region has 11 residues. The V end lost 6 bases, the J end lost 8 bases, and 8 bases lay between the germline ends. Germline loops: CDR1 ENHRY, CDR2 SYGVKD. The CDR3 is CAIRKEYEQFF. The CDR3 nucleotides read TGTGCCATCAGGAAGGAATATGAGCAGTTCTTC.

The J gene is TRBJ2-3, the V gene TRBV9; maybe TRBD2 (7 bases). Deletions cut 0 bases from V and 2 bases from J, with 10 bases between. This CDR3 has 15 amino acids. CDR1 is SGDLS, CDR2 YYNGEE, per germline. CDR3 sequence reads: CASSVVGGPTDTQYF. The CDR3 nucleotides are TGTGCCAGCAGCGTAGTCGGGGGGCCCACAGATACGCAGTATTTT.

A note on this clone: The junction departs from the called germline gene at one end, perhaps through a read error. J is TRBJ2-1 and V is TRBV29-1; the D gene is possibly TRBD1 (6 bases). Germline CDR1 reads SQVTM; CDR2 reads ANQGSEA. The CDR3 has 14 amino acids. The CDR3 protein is CSVVATGSNNEQFF. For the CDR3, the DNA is TGCAGCGTTGTAGCGACAGGCTCCAACAATGAGCAGTTCTTC.

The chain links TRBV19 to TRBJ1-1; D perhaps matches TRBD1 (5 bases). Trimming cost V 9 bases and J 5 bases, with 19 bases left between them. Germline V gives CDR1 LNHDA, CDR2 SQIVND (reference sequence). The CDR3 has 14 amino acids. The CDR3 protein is CASAKRGDGTEAFF. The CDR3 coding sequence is TGTGCCAGCGCTAAGCGGGGGGACGGGACTGAAGCTTTCTTT.